These T cell receptor beta chains were read from a single sample in a study of blood T cell repertoires in COVID-19. TCRdb's table, derived via immunoSEQ multiplex PCR, lists solely in-frame clones and lacks some. The sample records around 130,000 clones, about 87% being singletons. Input material: peripheral blood. Receptor source: a woman at least 80 years old with acute or convalescent COVID-19. Both conserved end residues are part of each CDR3.

cdr3_aa,j_call,v_call
CASSRSEWGVSNEKLFF,TRBJ1-4,TRBV3-1/TRBV3-2
CASSPRSGFDGTEAFF,TRBJ1-1,TRBV9
CASSPPTGSNEQFF,TRBJ2-1,TRBV7-3
CASSQLFGPNYGYTF,TRBJ1-2,TRBV4-3
CASSRAGDEKLFF,TRBJ1-4,TRBV18
CASSSPYRGKYQPQHF,TRBJ1-5,TRBV7-7
CASSQDILGGTAQYF,TRBJ2-3,TRBV3-1/TRBV3-2
CASSLAQTQGDGYTF,TRBJ1-2,TRBV7-2
CASSQQVGTEAFF,TRBJ1-1,TRBV7-9
CASLYSFGGGSTEAFF,TRBJ1-1,TRBV12-5
CASSLARAGASYEQYF,TRBJ2-7,TRBV7-2
CASTGRGGRNEKLFF,TRBJ1-4,TRBV19
CASSRGLAGGFGELFF,TRBJ2-2,TRBV4-2
CASSVAGTGANVLTF,TRBJ2-6,TRBV9
CASRSGGRYNEQFF,TRBJ2-1,TRBV19
CASSAQTGGGSPLHF,TRBJ1-6,TRBV7-2
CASTGHGSGNTIYF,TRBJ1-3,TRBV6-5
CASSSDRTEATGELFF,TRBJ2-2,TRBV5-1
CASSQDWNRGRDYGYTF,TRBJ1-2,TRBV4-2
CASSLREGVNTEAFF,TRBJ1-1,TRBV7-9
CASSQSTEAEAFF,TRBJ1-1,TRBV3-1/TRBV3-2
CASRLGLAGGLEQFF,TRBJ2-1,TRBV7-2
CASSPRQGTNSPLHF,TRBJ1-6,TRBV7-8
CASRDETGGKIYGYTF,TRBJ1-2,TRBV10-1
CASRRGNRGFTEAFF,TRBJ1-1,TRBV5-6
CASSLVGHSSYNEQFF,TRBJ2-1,TRBV7-2
CASRTGTVWYGYTF,TRBJ1-2,TRBV6-5
CASKGTGVYEQYF,TRBJ2-7,TRBV6-5
CASSIGGNRATYEQYF,TRBJ2-7,TRBV19
CASSLGIAGNTDTQYF,TRBJ2-3,TRBV7-2
CASSPGQSYGYTF,TRBJ1-2,TRBV3-1/TRBV3-2
CASSATGRREKLFF,TRBJ1-4,TRBV27
CASSRRQTTNEKLFF,TRBJ1-4,TRBV4-3